This T cell receptor beta chain was recorded in a study of vaccination effects on CD4 cells after COVID-19 (dated by TCRdb to 2022 to 2024). Regarding the complete study: Each participant got two doses of an mRNA SARS-CoV-2 vaccine, either BNT162b2 or mRNA-1273. The study compared SARS-CoV-2 spike-specific CD4+ TCR repertoires before and after mRNA vaccination in COVID-19 convalescent patients and infection-naive vaccine recipients. The full study included around ten COVID-19 convalescent patients and a few SARS-CoV-2-naive healthy vaccine recipients. In the study, cultures from other donors were sequenced using the Oncomine TCR Beta short-read assay on an Illumina iSeq 100.

In the ViraFEST assay, PBMC were stimulated with viral peptide pools, and TCR sequencing was then used to find antigen-specific CD4+ T cell clonotypes based on their expansion. After more than 9 days of culture, CD4+ T cells were isolated with the EasySep CD4+ T cell isolation kit. None of the healthy vaccine recipients had a prior SARS-CoV-2 infection, which was confirmed by nucleocapsid antibody tests that came back negative both before and after vaccination. Fewer than 2.5 million PBMC per well were cultured in IMDM with 5% human AB serum, roughly 10 IU/ml IL-2 and gentamicin, plus 10 ug/ml peptides. On days 3 and 7, half of the culture medium was replaced with fresh IL-2-containing medium. Unless noted otherwise, every peptide stimulation condition was grown in triplicate wells. PBMC were separated from whole blood using Ficoll-Paque Plus gradient centrifugation and were then either cryopreserved at -140C or used fresh. The overlapping peptide pools covered the spike proteins of SARS-CoV-2 as well as those of the common cold coronaviruses HCoV-NL63, HCoV-OC43 and HCoV-229E. Genomic DNA was extracted from cultured CD4+ T cells with the QIAamp micro DNA kit.

The sample holds a few counts of this clone. Its antigen remains unidentified. Per-base qualities were not stored, and no clone one base away is much larger. Overall study results and their limits: Marked clonal contraction was observed in both infection-induced and vaccine-induced clones at late post-vaccination timepoints, consistent with waning T cell responses. In healthy vaccine recipients, vaccine-induced clones were almost all SARS-CoV-2 mono-reactive, with only 1 of 255 cross-reactive with common cold coronaviruses. The study was limited by a small number of convalescent patients and lacked early post-infection timepoints.

V and J lose 4 bases and 6 bases, and a span of 9 bases separates them. The germline V gene specifies SGHTA as CDR1 and FQGNSA as CDR2. From the cysteine up to the phenylalanine, the CDR3 has a length of 13 residues. The kept DNA is CDR3 alone, 39 bases in frame from the first base. The receptor library was made with the immunoSEQ multiplex PCR assay. DNA from the CD4+ T cells that had been cultured and isolated underwent TCR beta CDR3 sequencing. The published analysis was carried out like this. Non-productive TCR sequences were removed and reads were trimmed to the CDR3 region, keeping CDR3s of at least 7 amino acids. Antigen-specific clonotypes were identified with the MANAFEST web app by comparing expansion in peptide wells against reference cultures. Positive clones required FDR<0.05 expansion versus reference and all other wells, odds ratio above 5, and frequency above 0.1% in two replicate wells. Clonotypes significantly expanded in SARS-CoV-2 spike wells and in at least one common cold coronavirus spike condition were defined as cross-reactive. Using the stringdist R package, CDR3 similarity was measured by Levenshtein distance, and unrooted trees were constructed with ape in R 3.6.1. TCRdb took over this immuneACCESS table, retaining in-frame rearrangements with V and J assigned. Such tables are incomplete; in checked studies, under half of the missing clones stem from an unresolved V gene, and the remainder is unexplained. V, J and clone size derive from that table, while D and trimming were established from the DNA sequence. The sample data list about 79,000 clones, and 60% to 80% of these were observed just once. The top ten clones comprise roughly 1.7% of the sample.

Sequencing used CD4+ T cells from PBMCs cultured with HCoV-229E spike peptides, obtained before COVID-19 vaccination. Read against the paper, the sample's cell subset or site label means: HCoV-229E spike overlapping peptide pool stimulation. This sequence uses TRBV7-2 and TRBJ2-2; the D segment could be TRBD1, given 6 matching bases. This receptor was obtained from a human donor who received a COVID-19 vaccine. The nucleotide sequence is TGTGCCAGCAGCTCACAGGGTCCCGGGGAGCTGTTTTTT. It translates as CASSSQGPGELFF.